Below are 27 T cell receptor beta chains sequenced from a single sample in a study of blood T cell repertoires in COVID-19. Measured with immunoSEQ multiplex PCR; TCRdb has only the in-frame clones, and not every one. The sample includes tens of thousands of clones, 84% seen only once; the top ten take about 1.5%. Sequenced sample: peripheral blood. Receptor source: a man in his 60s with COVID-19, enrolled during active disease.

The CDR3 DNA is TGTGCCATCAGTGAGGTTACCCTACATCAGCCCCAGCATTTT. The encoded protein is CAISEVTLHQPQHF. The rearrangement joins TRBV10-3 to TRBJ1-5; D ambiguous. V was trimmed by 2 bases and J by 5 bases, leaving 10 bases between them. The germline V gene has CDR1 ENHRY and CDR2 SYGVKD. The CDR3 sequence is 14 residues long.

The rearrangement uses TRBV5-4 and TRBJ1-2; D uncertain. Trimming removed 0 bases from V and 8 bases from J, with 8 bases in between. CDR3 size: 12 residues. Germline CDR1 reads SGHNT; CDR2 reads YYREEE (reference sequence). CDR3 protein: CASSLDGEGYTF. The CDR3, as DNA: TGTGCCAGCAGCTTGGACGGGGAGGGCTACACCTTC. The complete variable domain, with remaining parts taken from reference TRBV5-4 and TRBJ1-2, reads ETGVTQSPTHLIKTRGQQVTLRCSSQSGHNTVSWYQQALGQGPQFIFQYYREEENGRGNFPPRFSGLQFPNYSSELNVNALELDDSALYLCASSLDGEGYTFGSGTRLTVV.

The V gene is TRBV27, the J gene TRBJ1-2; 9 positions match TRBD1. V lost 3 bases to trimming and J lost 7 bases; unmatched junction nucleotides: 6. CDR1 is MNHEY and CDR2 is SMNVEV in the germline V gene (reference sequence). This CDR3 has 14 residues. CDR3 bases: TGTGCCAGCAGTTTCCGGGGACAGGGAGTTGGCTACACCTTC. It encodes CASSFRGQGVGYTF.

The CDR3: CASSFTGTANNEQFF. For the CDR3, the DNA is TGTGCCAGCAGCTTCACGGGGACAGCGAACAATGAGCAGTTCTTC. V usage is TRBV9 and J usage is TRBJ2-1; 7 nucleotides align to TRBD1. The junction had 9 bases not matched to a gene; V was cut back by 4 bases and J by 5 bases. This CDR3 contains 15 residues. The germline CDR1 and CDR2 sequences are SGDLS and YYNGEE.

The gene calls are TRBV4-2 and TRBJ2-2; no firm D call. This CDR3 comprises 15 residues. Trimming cost V 1 base and J 2 bases, with 8 bases left between them. From germline, CDR1 is LGHNA and CDR2 YNFKEQ. The CDR3 sequence is CASSQVELNTGELFF. DNA of the CDR3: TGTGCCAGCAGCCAAGTTGAGCTAAACACCGGGGAGCTGTTTTTT.

This clone occurred a few times. The V gene is TRBV4-1, the J gene TRBJ1-3, with a weak D call TRBD1 (5 bases). Germline-derived CDR1 and CDR2 are MGHRA and YSYEKL. The CDR3 covers 14 residues. Trimming left V 4 bases short and J 0 bases short, with 7 bases between. CDR3 bases: TGCGCCAGCAGCCCGCAGGGCTCTGGAAACACCATATATTTT. This translates into CASSPQGSGNTIYF.

This clone showed up just a few times. The V call is TRBV15, the J call TRBJ1-1, with 9 positions matching TRBD1. After removal of 5 bases from V and 4 bases from J, the junction contained 8 bases not matched to a gene. There are 15 residues in the CDR3. The germline V gene encodes CDR1 LNHNV and CDR2 YYDKDF (reference sequence). This CDR3 reads CATSWGQGGGTEAFF. The DNA for the CDR3 is TGTGCCACCAGCTGGGGACAGGGAGGCGGCACTGAAGCTTTCTTT.

A single count supports this clone. The chain links TRBV7-2 to TRBJ2-3; D is unclear. The CDR3 has 13 residues. Trimming took 8 bases from V and 0 from J, leaving 9 bases between them. CDR1 and CDR2 (germline): SGHTA, FQGNSA. CDR3 bases: TGTGCCAGCCGGGTTCCTAGCACAGATACGCAGTATTTT. Translated, it gives CASRVPSTDTQYF.

The chain is built from TRBV7-8 and TRBJ1-1, with 7 nucleotides matching TRBD1. Germline V gives CDR1 SGHVS, CDR2 FQNEAQ. The CDR3 consists of 12 residues. V dropped 5 bases and J dropped 7; count of bases not matched to a gene: 4. The CDR3 bases are TGTGCCAGCAGCCTGGGACAGCGTGAAGCTTTCTTT. Protein sequence: CASSLGQREAFF.

This clone was picked up one time. The V and J genes are TRBV11-2 and TRBJ1-4; possibly TRBD1 for D (6 bases). The V and J ends lost 1 base and 5 bases respectively, with 20 bases between them. The CDR3 is 18 amino acids. Germline CDR1 SGHAT, CDR2 FQNNGV. CDR3 residues: CASSLGSFGTPKNEKLFF. CDR3 nucleotide sequence: TGTGCCAGCAGCTTAGGGTCTTTTGGGACACCCAAGAATGAAAAACTGTTTTTT.

The chain recombines TRBV28 with TRBJ1-3; D is perhaps TRBD1 (5 bases). The CDR3 is made up of 14 amino acids. Trimming pared 4 bases from V and 3 bases from J, leaving 10 bases between. Germline V gene sequence: CDR1 MDHEN, CDR2 SYDVKM. The CDR3 DNA sequence: TGTGCCAGCAGTTACCAGGGCGGTGGAAACACCATATATTTT. Protein sequence: CASSYQGGGNTIYF.

The chain links TRBV9 to TRBJ2-2, with 12 bases lining up with TRBD1. CDR3 size: 16 residues. Trimming at V came to 2 bases and at J to 2 bases, leaving 1 base not matched to a gene. Germline V gene data show CDR1 as SGDLS and CDR2 as YYNGEE. The CDR3 spells CASSVGTGGNTGELFF. The CDR3 DNA follows: TGTGCCAGCAGCGTGGGGACAGGGGGCAACACCGGGGAGCTGTTTTTT.

CDR3 in DNA: TGTGCCAGTAGTAGGACAGGGGGCGCGGACACCATATATTTT. Translated, it gives CASSRTGGADTIYF. The V call is TRBV19, the J call TRBJ1-3, with 11 bases aligning to TRBD1. J gave up 8 bases and V 4 bases, and 4 bases lay outside the gene matches. Per the germline V gene, CDR1 is LNHDA and CDR2 is SQIVND (reference sequence). The CDR3 totals 14 residues.

This chain connects TRBV27 to TRBJ1-2, with 7 positions matching TRBD1. The CDR3 is made up of 15 amino acids. After removal of 4 bases from V and 3 bases from J, the junction contained 8 bases not matched to a gene. CDR1 and CDR2 from the germline V gene are MNHEY and SMNVEV (reference sequence). The CDR3 sequence is CASSSTTGRHYGYTF. The CDR3, as DNA: TGTGCCAGCAGTTCAACGACAGGGAGGCACTATGGCTACACCTTC.

J is TRBJ1-2 and V is TRBV7-9; D call uncertain. Trimming stripped 2 bases from V and 6 bases from J, with 10 bases between. This CDR3 is 13 amino acids long. Per the germline V gene, CDR1 is SEHNR and CDR2 is FQNEAQ (reference sequence). CDR3 sequence reads: CASSLWGDDGYTF. The CDR3 bases are TGTGCCAGCAGCTTATGGGGAGACGATGGCTACACCTTC.

The chain couples TRBV30 to TRBJ1-1; the D is unclear. Germline-derived CDR1 and CDR2 are GTSNPN and SVGIG (reference sequence). This CDR3 is 14 amino acids long. The V gene lost 2 bases and the J gene lost 4 bases, with 14 bases spanning the gap. The DNA of the CDR3 is TGTGCCTGGAGTCGATGGAGGCTGAGCACTGAAGCTTTCTTT. Encoded protein: CAWSRWRLSTEAFF.

The chain combines TRBV29-1 with TRBJ1-4; the match to TRBD1 covers 10 bases. Germline V lookup: CDR1 SQVTM, CDR2 ANQGSEA. Trimming removed 7 bases from V and 8 bases from J; junction bases left unmatched: 10. CDR3 size: 14 residues. The CDR3 loop reads CSAYGTGDREKLFF. The DNA of the CDR3 is TGCAGCGCCTATGGGACAGGGGATAGGGAAAAACTGTTTTTT.

V is TRBV18 and J is TRBJ1-5; D possibly corresponds to TRBD1 (5 bases). Per germline, CDR1 KGHSH and CDR2 LQKENI. This CDR3 has 15 residues. The V and J ends lost 6 bases and 6 bases respectively, with 18 bases between them. The CDR3 DNA follows: TGTGCCAGCTCTCTTCTTGGGCAGGGAAGTCAGCCCCAGCATTTT. Protein sequence: CASSLLGQGSQPQHF.

The chain recombines TRBV15 with TRBJ2-1, with D maybe TRBD1 (5 bases). Looked up from germline, CDR1 is LNHNV and CDR2 is YYDKDF (reference sequence). Between the trimmed V and J ends, which lost 0 bases and 8 bases, there was a span of 17 bases. This CDR3 has 16 residues. CDR3 sequence: CATSRDNPGLMDEQFF. CDR3 in DNA: TGTGCCACCAGCAGAGATAACCCAGGGTTGATGGATGAGCAGTTCTTC.

V usage is TRBV19 and J usage is TRBJ1-5; no clear D gene. V was cut by 6 bases and J by 1 base, with 16 bases left in between. The CDR3 has 16 amino acids. The germline gives CDR1 LNHDA, CDR2 SQIVND (reference sequence). CDR3 coding DNA: TGTGCCAGTAGCACGGTAGGGAGATCGAGCAATCAGCCCCAGCATTTT. Its protein product is CASSTVGRSSNQPQHF. Supplemented by reference TRBV19 and TRBJ1-5, the full variable domain reads DGGITQSPKYLFRKEGQNVTLSCEQNLNHDAMYWYRQDPGQGLRLIYYSQIVNDFQKGDIAEGYSVSREKKESFPLTVTSAQKNPTAFYLCASSTVGRSSNQPQHFGDGTRLSIL.

This clone was found once. V and J are TRBV7-2 and TRBJ1-5; D uncertain. The CDR3 totals 16 residues. CDR1 is SGHTA and CDR2 is FQGNSA in the germline V gene. Trimming pared 5 bases from V and 2 bases from J, leaving 16 bases between. CDR3 loop: CASSESRAWGNQPQHF. The CDR3 DNA follows: TGTGCCAGCAGCGAGTCAAGAGCGTGGGGCAATCAGCCCCAGCATTTT.

In this sample, this clone turned up a few times. The chain is built from TRBV4-1 and TRBJ2-7; 8 nucleotides match TRBD2. Germline CDR1 is MGHRA and CDR2 is YSYEKL. V lost 1 base and J lost 2; bases outside the gene matches: 4. The CDR3 is 15 residues long. The DNA for the CDR3 is TGCGCCAGCAGCCAAGGACTAGCGAATACCTACGAGCAGTACTTC. Protein sequence: CASSQGLANTYEQYF.

This rearrangement joins TRBV7-9 to TRBJ1-2; 8 bases map to TRBD1. The germline CDR1 and CDR2 sequences are SEHNR and FQNEAQ (reference sequence). V shed 0 bases, J shed 4 bases, and the junction held 4 bases outside the gene matches. This CDR3 has 15 amino acids. CDR3 loop: CASSLAGTGSYGYTF. CDR3 DNA sequence: TGTGCCAGCAGCTTAGCTGGGACAGGCTCCTATGGCTACACCTTC.

V gene TRBV5-1 combines with J gene TRBJ1-1; D ambiguous. Trimming shortened V by 1 base and J by 4 bases, and 8 bases separated the two germline ends. CDR1 is SGHRS and CDR2 is YFSETQ in the germline V gene. This CDR3 has 13 amino acids. The CDR3 DNA follows: TGCGCCAGCAGCTTGTTCGAGGGCACTGAAGCTTTCTTT. It yields the protein CASSLFEGTEAFF.

The rearrangement joins TRBV6-5 to TRBJ2-2; D remains ambiguous. V lost 7 bases and J 3 bases, leaving 9 bases between the germline ends. This CDR3 region has 13 residues. Per germline, CDR1 MNHEY and CDR2 SVGAGI. The CDR3 sequence is CASTNRDTGELFF. The CDR3, as DNA: TGTGCCAGCACCAACCGCGACACCGGGGAGCTGTTTTTT.

The chain combines TRBV21-1 with TRBJ2-6; TRBD2, as called in the table, went unchecked against the DNA. TRBV21-1 is reported as a pseudogene. The CDR3 length is 15 residues. The CDR3 protein is CASSMEASGANVLTF. For the CDR3, the DNA is TGTGCCAGCAGCATGGAGGCATCTGGGGCCAACGTCCTGACTTTC.

In its sample, this clone was seen once. The rearrangement links TRBV6-5 to TRBJ1-1, with 9 positions matching TRBD1. CDR3 length: 14 amino acids. J gave up 4 bases and V 7 bases, and 7 bases lay outside the gene matches. Per the germline V gene, CDR1 is MNHEY and CDR2 is SVGAGI. CDR3 loop: CASTTQGASTEAFF. The CDR3 nucleotides are TGTGCCAGCACTACACAGGGGGCTAGCACTGAAGCTTTCTTT.